This T cell receptor beta chain was recorded in a study of OX40 agonist ivuxolimab in advanced cancers. Findings of the study overall: What antigens the expanded peripheral T cells recognized was never established.

This clone was found once. Its antigen is still unknown. Repertoires were generated with immunoSEQ multiplex PCR, while TCRdb's copy carries only in-frame clones and drops some. The repertoire includes 50,000 to 70,000 clones, approximately 85% of them detected once, and less than 3.5% sits in the top ten. The clonotype comes from an adult with an advanced solid tumor such as melanoma, head and neck, liver or kidney cancer. The sample here was CD4+ or CD8+ T cells sorted from blood, taken in a trial of the OX40 agonist ivuxolimab.

The CDR3 coding sequence is TGCGCCAGCAGCCAAGATCCTAGCGGGACAGATACGCAGTATTTT. Translation gives CASSQDPSGTDTQYF. This chain joins TRBV4-1 and TRBJ2-3; 8 bases are a match to TRBD2. V gave up 0 bases and J gave up 3 bases; unmatched junction bases: 2. Germline loops: CDR1 MGHRA, CDR2 YSYEKL. The CDR3 spans 15 residues.